One and the same sample provided the 22 T cell receptor beta chains below, sequenced in a study of graft-versus-host responses after intestinal transplantation. Their specific antigens are unknown. Assay used: immunoSEQ multiplex PCR; TCRdb lists only in-frame clones, some missing. The table records tens of thousands of clones, approximately 80% of them present only once. Sequenced here: unstimulated CD4+ T cells sorted from spleen or lymph node cells, sampled before transplant. The receptors here all came from a human donor who was the organ donor for an intestinal transplant.

Comments on this clone: At one end the junction does not follow the germline gene, possibly because of a read error. The chain links TRBV4-2 to TRBJ1-2; 11 bases align to TRBD1. The CDR3 sequence is 14 residues long. Germline assignment: CDR1 LGHNA and CDR2 YNFKEQ. CDR3 in amino acids: CASSQGQGGYGCTF. CDR3 nucleotides: TGTGCCAGCAGCCAGGGACAGGGGGGGTATGGCTGCACCTTC.

The rearrangement uses TRBV27 and TRBJ2-1, with TRBD2 matching over 12 bases. V lost 2 bases to trimming and J lost 4 bases; unmatched junction nucleotides: 12. Germline CDR1 and CDR2: MNHEY and SMNVEV (reference sequence). The CDR3 sequence is 19 residues long. The CDR3: CASSLMPSGGATRYNEQFF. The CDR3 DNA is TGTGCCAGCAGTTTAATGCCTAGCGGGGGGGCGACGAGGTACAATGAGCAGTTCTTC.

The rearrangement links TRBV18 to TRBJ2-5, with 7 bases identical to TRBD1. In germline, CDR1 is KGHSH, CDR2 LQKENI. CDR3 size: 14 residues. The V and J ends lost 6 bases and 4 bases, in that order; junction bases with no gene match: 8. Here the CDR3 reads CASSSLGDRETQYF. In DNA form, the CDR3 reads TGTGCCAGCTCCTCCCTGGGGGACAGAGAGACCCAGTACTTC. Full variable domain (rest looked up from reference TRBV18 and TRBJ2-5): NAGVMQNPRHLVRRRGQEARLRCSPMKGHSHVYWYRQLPEEGLKFMVYLQKENIIDESGMPKERFSAEFPKEGPSILRIQQVVRGDSAAYFCASSSLGDRETQYFGPGTRLLVL.

In DNA, the CDR3 is TGTGCCAGCCGAACGCCAAACAGGGCTAACTATGGCTACACCTTC. Protein: CASRTPNRANYGYTF. The chain combines TRBV28 with TRBJ1-2; tentative D call: TRBD1 (6 bases). V was pared by 8 bases and J by 0 bases, with 16 bases between. CDR3 size: 15 residues. The germline gives CDR1 MDHEN, CDR2 SYDVKM.

The V and J genes are TRBV6-6 and TRBJ2-7, with 7 bases fitting TRBD1. This CDR3 is built from 13 residues. Trimming at V came to 5 bases and at J to 6 bases, leaving 7 bases not matched to a gene. Germline V lookup: CDR1 MNHNY, CDR2 SVGAGI (reference sequence). In DNA form, the CDR3 reads TGTGCCAGCAGTATCGACAGGGTACGCGAGCAGTACGTC. It specifies CASSIDRVREQYV.

V gene TRBV5-4 combines with J gene TRBJ2-2; D is undetermined. This CDR3 spans 12 amino acids. Deletions cut 4 bases from V and 8 bases from J, with 9 bases between. Per the germline V gene, CDR1 is SGHNT and CDR2 is YYREEE (reference sequence). CDR3 sequence: CASSDPRGELFF. The CDR3 region has the DNA TGTGCCAGCAGCGACCCTAGGGGGGAGCTGTTTTTT.

The genes are TRBV28 and TRBJ1-2, with 8 bases lining up with TRBD1. The length of the CDR3 is 16 residues. Germline loops: CDR1 MDHEN, CDR2 SYDVKM. The V segment lost 8 bases and the J segment 2 bases; nucleotides outside the gene matches: 13. CDR3 loop: CASASSGTGWNYGYTF. DNA for the CDR3: TGTGCCAGCGCGAGCAGCGGGACAGGTTGGAACTATGGCTACACCTTC.

The chain is built from TRBV19 and TRBJ2-7; no firm D call. The CDR3 is made up of 10 amino acids. V lost 5 bases, J lost 10 bases, and 9 bases lay in between. CDR1 and CDR2 (germline): LNHDA, SQIVND (reference sequence). CDR3 loop: CASSQAGQYV. The DNA for the CDR3 is TGTGCCAGTAGTCAGGCAGGCCAGTACGTC.

The chain has TRBV5-1 and TRBJ1-6; 9 bases are shared with TRBD1. The germline V gene encodes CDR1 SGHRS and CDR2 YFSETQ. The CDR3 sequence is 16 residues long. The V and J ends lost 2 bases and 8 bases, in that order; junction bases with no gene match: 8. CDR3 residues: CASSLLAGQGDSPLHF. CDR3 bases: TGCGCCAGCAGCTTACTTGCGGGACAGGGCGATTCACCCCTCCACTTT.

This clone showed up just once. The J gene is TRBJ2-7, the V gene TRBV29-1, with D tentatively TRBD1 (5 bases). The CDR3 runs to 12 residues. The germline V and J ends were trimmed by 6 bases and 1 base, with 10 bases remaining between them. CDR1 is SQVTM, CDR2 ANQGSEA, per germline. CDR3 nucleotide sequence: TGCAGCGTCGTCGACAGTTCCTACGAGCAGTACGTC. This codes for CSVVDSSYEQYV.

This chain links TRBV6-5 with TRBJ2-7; 9 bases line up with TRBD2. CDR3 size: 11 residues. Germline V gene lookup returns CDR1 MNHEY and CDR2 SVGAGI. CDR3: CASSQRGALDV. The CDR3 DNA reads as TGTGCCAGCTCGCAGCGGGGGGCATTAGACGTC.

The count of this clone is one. V gene TRBV5-4 combines with J gene TRBJ1-6, with 11 positions matching TRBD1. The CDR3 covers 15 residues. The junction had 5 bases not matched to a gene; V was cut back by 5 bases and J by 7 bases. CDR1 is SGHNT and CDR2 is YYREEE in the germline V gene (reference sequence). The CDR3 spells CASRLGDRGNSPLHF. The CDR3 nucleotides are TGTGCCAGCAGACTCGGGGACAGGGGGAATTCACCCCTCCACTTT.

This clone was detected once. The chain has TRBV2 and TRBJ2-7; D possibly corresponds to TRBD2 (6 bases). This CDR3 spans 15 amino acids. Per germline, CDR1 SNHLY and CDR2 FYNNEI. The V and J ends lost 4 bases and 2 bases respectively, with 15 bases between them. The CDR3 spells CASSAGGGMTYEQYV. The CDR3 DNA is TGTGCCAGCAGTGCCGGTGGGGGGATGACCTACGAGCAGTACGTC.

The sample holds one count of this clone. V usage is TRBV7-2 and J usage is TRBJ1-1; TRBD1 might be the D (6 bases). There are 15 residues in the CDR3. CDR1 is SGHTA and CDR2 is FQGNSA in the germline V gene. Trimming stripped 1 base from V and 4 bases from J, with 13 bases between. The CDR3 DNA reads as TGTGCCAGCAGCTTAGTCGGGGGCGGGGGCACTGAAGCTTTCTTT. Encoded protein: CASSLVGGGGTEAFF.

The chain joins TRBV5-4 to TRBJ1-1; tentative D call: TRBD1 (6 bases). This CDR3 has 15 amino acids. The germline gives CDR1 SGHNT, CDR2 YYREEE (reference sequence). V gave up 1 base and J gave up 4 bases, with 14 bases separating them. In DNA form, the CDR3 reads TGTGCCAGCAGCTTGCCCCAGGGGCGCCTCACTGAAGCTTTCTTT. It translates to CASSLPQGRLTEAFF.

In its sample, this clone was seen once. V gene TRBV18 combines with J gene TRBJ1-3; 8 nucleotides match TRBD1. V shed 1 base, J shed 4 bases, and the junction held 12 bases outside the gene matches. The CDR3 spans 18 residues. Germline V CDR1 and CDR2: KGHSH, LQKENI. In DNA, the CDR3 is TGTGCCAGCTCACCACGTACAGCGGCAGGGGGCGCAGGAAACACCATATATTTT. Translation: CASSPRTAAGGAGNTIYF.

This clone was observed a handful of times. The chain uses TRBV6-5 and TRBJ2-1; 13 bases match TRBD2. The CDR3 is 16 residues long. The V gene end was trimmed by 0 bases and the J gene end by 9 bases; junction bases not matched to a gene: 5. Germline V gene lookup returns CDR1 MNHEY and CDR2 SVGAGI. CDR3 DNA: TGTGCCAGCAGTTACTCCGGGACTAGCGGGGTTGGTGAGCAGTTCTTC. Translating it yields CASSYSGTSGVGEQFF.

The rearrangement uses TRBV30 and TRBJ1-5; the D gene is possibly TRBD1 (6 bases). The CDR3 has 13 amino acids. V was cut by 2 bases and J by 2 bases, with 7 bases left in between. Germline lookup yields CDR1 GTSNPN and CDR2 SVGIG (reference sequence). The CDR3 nucleotides are TGTGCCTGGAGTTACAGGGGCAATCAGCCCCAGCATTTT. It yields the protein CAWSYRGNQPQHF.

V usage is TRBV6-4 and J usage is TRBJ1-1; no clear D gene. Germline CDR1 is MRHNA and CDR2 is SNTAGT. V gave up 0 bases and J gave up 1 base, with 6 bases separating them. CDR3 length: 14 residues. CDR3 protein: CASSDSPGNTEAFF. The CDR3 region has the DNA TGTGCCAGCAGTGACTCACCAGGGAACACTGAAGCTTTCTTT.

This sequence joins TRBV2 and TRBJ1-4; D gene unclear. Germline V gives CDR1 SNHLY, CDR2 FYNNEI. CDR3 length: 14 residues. V lost 1 base and J lost 6, with 9 bases in between. Here the CDR3 DNA reads TGTGCCAGCAGTGAAGGCCGGGTGGATGAAAAACTGTTTTTT. It is translated as CASSEGRVDEKLFF.

The chain recombines TRBV11-2 with TRBJ2-2; D not resolved. CDR3 length: 14 residues. Germline CDR1 reads SGHAT; CDR2 reads FQNNGV. V was clipped by 7 bases and J by 4 bases, with 13 bases between them. The CDR3 coding sequence is TGTGCCAGCACCTCCGTCGGTGGCACCGGGGAGCTGTTTTTT. It encodes CASTSVGGTGELFF.

This chain connects TRBV7-2 to TRBJ2-3; D is uncertain. The CDR3 consists of 12 residues. V lost 6 bases to trimming and J lost 2 bases, with 6 bases between them. Germline lookup yields CDR1 SGHTA and CDR2 FQGNSA. DNA of the CDR3: TGTGCCAGCAGTTCAAACACAGATACGCAGTATTTT. Translation gives CASSSNTDTQYF.